Listed below are T cell receptor beta chains from one sample, sequenced in a study of shared clonotypes between healthy human individuals. Clones were read by immunoSEQ multiplex PCR, and TCRdb kept only the in-frame ones, dropping some. The data hold approximately 600,000 clones, with approximately 95% observed a single time. Sequences were obtained from naive CD8+ T cells sorted from blood. The receptors stem from a woman aged 25 to 39 in good health. Both conserved end residues are part of each CDR3. A D gene is named only where the DNA matches it firmly. Size tells how often a clone was seen (once, few, many) or the class of an expanded clone, and some rows leave it out.

CDR3 length | D gene | clone size | J gene | V gene | CDR3 DNA | CDR3 protein
14 | TRBD1 | - | TRBJ1-2 | TRBV6-5 | TGTGCCAGCAGAACCGACAGGGGGCGACGGGGCTACACCTTC | CASRTDRGRRGYTF
16 | TRBD1 | - | TRBJ2-1 | TRBV4-1 | TGCGCCAGCAGCCAAACCCCGGGACAGGGGCCCAATGAGCAGTTCTTC | CASSQTPGQGPNEQFF
12 | - | - | TRBJ2-7 | TRBV2 | TGTGCCAGCAGTCCCGACCAAGGCGAGCAGTACTTC | CASSPDQGEQYF
17 | TRBD2 | - | TRBJ2-1 | TRBV19 | TGTGCCAGTACCTCAGCGGGAGGGCCCTTATGGGGTGGGGAGCAGTTCTTC | CASTSAGGPLWGGEQFF
15 | - | - | TRBJ2-7 | TRBV28 | TGTGCCAGCAGTTTTGACAGGTCCTTCTCCTACGAGCAGTACTTC | CASSFDRSFSYEQYF
15 | TRBD2 | - | TRBJ2-7 | TRBV27 | TGTGCCAGCAGCCCCCGAGAGCGGGACCTCTACGAGCAGTACTTC | CASSPRERDLYEQYF
15 | TRBD1 | once | TRBJ1-1 | TRBV9 | TGTGCCAGCAGCGGCGGGACAGGGTGGGACACTGAAGCTTTCTTT | CASSGGTGWDTEAFF
17 | - | - | TRBJ2-5 | TRBV7-2 | TGTGCCAGCAGCTTAGCCGATCGGACGACGGAGGAAGAGACCCAGTACTTC | CASSLADRTTEEETQYF
14 | - | - | TRBJ2-5 | TRBV13 | TGTGCCAGCAGCGGGTCGGCGGCCAGAGAGACCCAGTACTTC | CASSGSAARETQYF
13 | - | - | TRBJ2-7 | TRBV6-5 | TGTGCCAGCAGAGGAGCCGGTTCCTACGAGCAGTACTTC | CASRGAGSYEQYF
15 | - | - | TRBJ2-7 | TRBV5-6 | TGTGCCAGCAGCCTCGGGCGGGGCGCATCTGACGAGCAGTACTTC | CASSLGRGASDEQYF
13 | TRBD2 | - | TRBJ2-1 | TRBV11-3 | TGTGCCAGCAGCTCCGGGACTATTTATGAGCAGTTCTTC | CASSSGTIYEQFF
15 | - | - | TRBJ2-7 | TRBV27 | TGTGCCAGCAGTTTATGGTCAGGGGTCGACCACGAGCAGTACTTC | CASSLWSGVDHEQYF
15 | - | once | TRBJ2-1 | TRBV19 | TGTGCCAGTAGTCCGTCGCAGACTTCCTACAATGAGCAGTTCTTC | CASSPSQTSYNEQFF
13 | - | - | TRBJ1-3 | TRBV10-3 | TGTGCCATCAGAGGGCCCGACGGAAACACCATATATTTT | CAIRGPDGNTIYF
15 | TRBD2 | - | TRBJ2-7 | TRBV28 | TGTGCCAGCAGGATTTGGGGGGAGGGGTCCTACGAGCAGTACTTC | CASRIWGEGSYEQYF
15 | TRBD1 | - | TRBJ1-1 | TRBV15 | TGTGCCACCAGCAGAGCGACAGGGGATCGCACTGAAGCTTTCTTT | CATSRATGDRTEAFF
15 | - | - | TRBJ2-7 | TRBV7-9 | TGTGCCAGCAGCTTAGATGATAGTTGGCCCGGCGAGCAGTACTTC | CASSLDDSWPGEQYF
13 | - | - | TRBJ1-2 | TRBV28 | TGTGCCAGCAGTTTTGGAGGTGAGGGCGGCTACACCTTC | CASSFGGEGGYTF
12 | - | - | TRBJ2-5 | TRBV7-2 | TGTGCCAGCAGCAATTCCCAAGAGACCCAGTACTTC | CASSNSQETQYF
13 | - | - | TRBJ2-7 | TRBV25-1 | TGTGCCAGCAGTGAATCGGTCGGCTACGAGCAGTACTTC | CASSESVGYEQYF
15 | TRBD1 | once | TRBJ1-2 | TRBV7-9 | TGTGCCAGCAGCTTCCCACTGACAGGGAACTATGGCTACACCTTC | CASSFPLTGNYGYTF
11 | - | - | TRBJ2-7 | TRBV29-1 | TGCAGCGGGGTTGGACAGTACGAGCAGTACTTC | CSGVGQYEQYF
14 | TRBD2 | - | TRBJ2-7 | TRBV19 | TGTGCCAGTAGTAGCGGGAGGGTGTCCTACGAGCAGTACTTC | CASSSGRVSYEQYF
15 | TRBD1 | - | TRBJ1-1 | TRBV5-1 | TGCGCCAGCAGCACCTGGACAGGCATGAACACTGAAGCTTTCTTT | CASSTWTGMNTEAFF
15 | - | - | TRBJ1-5 | TRBV21-1 | TGTGCCAGCAGCAAACCTCTAGGCAGATATCAGCCCCAGCATTTT | CASSKPLGRYQPQHF
12 | - | - | TRBJ2-7 | TRBV11-2 | TGTGCCAGCAGCGCCAGGGGTTACGAGCAGTACTTC | CASSARGYEQYF
14 | TRBD1 | once | TRBJ1-6 | TRBV5-6 | TGTGCCAGCAGCTTGGGGACAGGGCCTATCACCCTCCACTTT | CASSLGTGPITLHF
16 | TRBD1 | - | TRBJ2-5 | TRBV5-6 | TGTGCCAGCAGCCCCGATACAGGACAGGGTGGGGAGACCCAGTACTTC | CASSPDTGQGGETQYF
15 | - | - | TRBJ2-7 | TRBV11-2 | TGTGCCAGCAGTCGAGACCCCGGGGCCCCCTACGAGCAGTACTTC | CASSRDPGAPYEQYF
13 | - | - | TRBJ2-3 | TRBV6-5 | TGTGCCAGCAGTCTAGGGTGGGCAGATACGCAGTATTTT | CASSLGWADTQYF
11 | - | - | TRBJ2-5 | TRBV18 | TGTGCCAGCTCAAGCCAAGAGACCCAGTACTTC | CASSSQETQYF
13 | TRBD1 | - | TRBJ1-1 | TRBV29-1 | TGCAGCGTTCCAGGGGGGGGGATCACTGAAGCTTTCTTT | CSVPGGGITEAFF
16 | - | - | TRBJ1-4 | TRBV10-2 | TGCGCCAGCAGCCGTGGGGGGGGTACGGCTAATGAAAAACTGTTTTTT | CASSRGGGTANEKLFF
15 | TRBD2 | once | TRBJ2-7 | TRBV7-2 | TGTGCCAGCAGCTTAGCGCACGGGGGGACGTACGAGCAGTACTTC | CASSLAHGGTYEQYF
16 | TRBD2 | - | TRBJ2-7 | TRBV4-1 | TGCGCCAGCAGCCAAAAAATAGCGGGAGCTTCCTACGAGCAGTACTTC | CASSQKIAGASYEQYF
15 | TRBD1 | - | TRBJ2-1 | TRBV13 | TGTGCCAGCAGCCTAGGACAGGGGGAATACAATGAGCAGTTCTTC | CASSLGQGEYNEQFF
17 | TRBD2 | - | TRBJ2-3 | TRBV4-1 | TGCGCCAGCAGCCGGGTTGGACTAGCGGCTAGCACAGATACGCAGTATTTT | CASSRVGLAASTDTQYF
11 | - | - | TRBJ2-7 | TRBV27 | TGTGCCATTTGGCGTTCCTACGAGCAGTACTTC | CAIWRSYEQYF
13 | - | - | TRBJ2-1 | TRBV6-1 | TGTGCCAGCAGCGAGGACATGTGGTATGAGCAGTTCTTC | CASSEDMWYEQFF